This TCR beta chain emerged from a study of CD8+CD57+ T cells in acquired aplastic anemia. Study-level information: Recorded DNA amounts for sorted CD4+ and CD8+ cells had an average of approximately 3 ug. Healthy donors averaged around 10 million reads for CD4+ cells.

This clonotype has only a few counts. The antigen remains undetermined. A much larger clone differs by one base, so this may be a read error. Genomic DNA was employed as the template in profiling TCR beta VDJ and CDR3. TCRdb ran MiXCR on the reads and lists one entry per CDR3 protein. Of about 190,000 distinct CDR3 sequences in the sample, roughly half were seen once. The germline gives CDR1 ENHRY, CDR2 SYGVKD. J was trimmed by 5 bases and V by 11 bases; bases with no gene match: 9. This CDR3 region has 14 residues. Study findings and constraints: No significant patient-versus-control difference appeared in CD8+ Simpson's diversity. The study identified roughly 31 CD8+ CDR3 sequences shared by patients and controls.

The material sequenced was sorted CD4+, CD8+, or CD8+CD57+ T cells (not recorded which) from PBMCs. The sequence was collected from a human donor in good health, serving as a control. The rearrangement joins TRBV10-3 to TRBJ1-5; 10 bases match TRBD1. The CDR3 sequence is CAGSRGTGDQPQHF. The CDR3 region has the DNA TGTGCCGGCAGCAGAGGGACAGGGGATCAGCCCCAGCATTTT.